This T cell receptor beta chain was profiled in a study of blood T cell repertoires in COVID-19. In its sample, this clone was seen a few times. J gave up 2 bases and V 1 base, and 5 bases lay outside the gene matches. This CDR3 comprises 16 residues. The germline V gene has CDR1 LGHNA and CDR2 YSLEER. The assay was immunoSEQ multiplex PCR, and TCRdb's table has in-frame clones only and misses some. The table records roughly 80,000 clones, approximately 80% of them present only once. This TCR was recovered from a man aged 55-75 years with active or convalescent COVID-19. V gene TRBV4-3 combines with J gene TRBJ2-7; TRBD1 agrees at 10 bases. Material: peripheral blood. In nucleotides, the CDR3 is TGCGCCAGCAGCCAAGGATACGGGACAGGGGCCTACGAGCAGTACTTC. Amino acid sequence: CASSQGYGTGAYEQYF.